This passage covers 10 T cell receptor beta chains from one sample sequenced in a study of blood T cell repertoires in COVID-19. Generated by immunoSEQ multiplex PCR, the TCRdb table keeps only in-frame clones and is missing some. The sample shows some 500,000 clones, 88% of them seen only once. Sequencing was done on a sample of PBMCs or T cells enriched from blood (not recorded which). These receptors came from a woman between 40 and 50 years old who had recovered from COVID-19.

This clone was recorded a few times. The CDR3 DNA reads as TGTGCCATCAGGGACAGAAGCTTGAACACTGAAGCTTTCTTT. Its protein is CAIRDRSLNTEAFF. The chain employs TRBV10-3 and TRBJ1-1; possible D gene TRBD1, 6 bases. V was trimmed by 6 bases and J by 0 bases, leaving 11 bases between them. The CDR3 loop spans 14 amino acids. CDR1 ENHRY and CDR2 SYGVKD come from the germline V gene.

The chain links TRBV11-3 to TRBJ2-3; 9 bases are a match to TRBD2. The CDR3 has 14 residues. With 7 bases clipped from V and 0 bases from J, the junction kept 2 bases outside the gene matches. Per the germline V gene, CDR1 is SGHNT and CDR2 is YENEEA. For the CDR3, the DNA is TGTGCCAGCACCCTAGCGGGGAGCACAGATACGCAGTATTTT. Amino acids: CASTLAGSTDTQYF.

This chain links TRBV7-9 with TRBJ1-2; 7 positions agree with TRBD1. This CDR3 spans 13 amino acids. Losses at the gene ends were 1 base for V and 8 bases for J; bases not matched to a gene: 4. From germline, CDR1 is SEHNR and CDR2 FQNEAQ (reference sequence). The CDR3 DNA follows: TGTGCCAGCAGCTTAGGGGACAGTGGCGGCTACACCTTC. Protein: CASSLGDSGGYTF.

The chain recombines TRBV6-2 or TRBV6-3 with TRBJ1-5, with 9 bases that match TRBD1. The CDR3 length is 15 residues. Per germline, CDR1 MNHEY and CDR2 SVGEGT. The ends lost 4 bases at V and 2 bases at J; junction bases unmatched: 3. The CDR3 here is CASSLTGGGNQPQHF. As DNA, the CDR3 is TGTGCCAGCAGTTTAACAGGGGGCGGCAATCAGCCCCAGCATTTT.

The rearrangement uses TRBV10-3 and TRBJ1-1; D possibly corresponds to TRBD1 (5 bases). The CDR3 totals 15 residues. Trimming stripped 3 bases from V and 1 base from J, with 12 bases between. The V gene's germline CDR1 is ENHRY and CDR2 SYGVKD. CDR3 amino acids: CAISDLQAANTEAFF. CDR3 in DNA: TGTGCCATCAGTGACCTACAGGCCGCGAACACTGAAGCTTTCTTT.

This chain links TRBV27 with TRBJ2-6; TRBD1 matches 7 bases. The CDR3 extends over 17 amino acids. The trim removed 5 bases at V and 0 bases at J, leaving 7 bases unmatched. Germline V gene lookup returns CDR1 MNHEY and CDR2 SMNVEV (reference sequence). CDR3 DNA: TGTGCCAGCAGTCCGGGACAGTTCAACTCTGGGGCCAACGTCCTGACTTTC. The encoded protein is CASSPGQFNSGANVLTF. Combining the CDR3 with reference TRBV27 and TRBJ2-6 gives the whole variable domain EAQVTQNPRYLITVTGKKLTVTCSQNMNHEYMSWYRQDPGLGLRQIYYSMNVEVTDKGDVPEGYKVSRKEKRNFPLILESPSPNQTSLYFCASSPGQFNSGANVLTFGAGSRLTVL.

This clone has more than one count but fewer than ten. This chain connects TRBV6-5 to TRBJ1-4; TRBD1 might be the D (6 bases). The germline gives CDR1 MNHEY, CDR2 SVGAGI. The CDR3 runs 16 residues. Trimming took off 2 bases at V and 5 bases at J, with 15 bases between the two ends. CDR3 nucleotides: TGTGCCAGCAGTTACACACTACAGGGAAGGAATGAAAAACTGTTTTTT. Translating gives CASSYTLQGRNEKLFF.

V usage is TRBV10-2 and J usage is TRBJ1-2, with D possibly matching TRBD1 (6 bases). This CDR3 is built from 14 residues. V lost 7 bases, J lost 0 bases, and 12 bases lay in between. Looked up from germline, CDR1 is WSHSY and CDR2 is SAAADI. Here the CDR3 DNA reads TGCGCCAGCAAAACAGGGATGGCTAACTATGGCTACACCTTC. Its translation: CASKTGMANYGYTF.

The chain couples TRBV7-2 to TRBJ1-1; D remains unclear. CDR1 is SGHTA, CDR2 FQGNSA, per germline. The CDR3 loop spans 15 amino acids. V was trimmed by 1 base and J by 3 bases, leaving 12 bases between them. The CDR3 is CASSLVLERDTEAFF. CDR3 sequence (DNA): TGTGCCAGCAGCTTAGTTCTGGAGCGGGACACTGAAGCTTTCTTT.

V and J are TRBV30 and TRBJ1-1; D might be TRBD1 (6 bases). The CDR3 length is 16 residues. Germline-derived CDR1 and CDR2 are GTSNPN and SVGIG (reference sequence). Trimming pared 4 bases from V and 3 bases from J, leaving 21 bases between. CDR3 bases: TGTGCCTGGACCATCCCGGGGGGCGGATGGGACACTGAAGCTTTCTTT. Translation: CAWTIPGGGWDTEAFF.